This T cell receptor (beta chain) was captured in a study of blood T cell repertoires in COVID-19. Overall study: T cells, B-cell-depleted T cells, or PBMCs provided the cDNA or gDNA that served as material.

This clone has ten or more counts. Libraries were prepared by immunoSEQ multiplex PCR; TCRdb keeps only in-frame clonotypes and omits some of them. The table has 200,000 to 300,000 clones, about 82% seen once; the top ten hold more than 2%. This CDR3 contains 15 residues. Germline CDR1 LNHDA, CDR2 SQIVND (reference sequence). The trim removed 5 bases at V and 0 bases at J, leaving 2 bases unmatched. The chain recombines TRBV19 with TRBJ2-7; TRBD2 matches 12 bases. The specimen was PBMCs or T cells enriched from blood (not recorded which). The TCR was taken from a woman aged 45-65 years who had recovered from COVID-19. The CDR3 sequence is CASSVLAGGSYEQYF. The CDR3 nucleotides are TGTGCCAGTAGTGTACTAGCGGGAGGCTCCTACGAGCAGTACTTC.